Listed here is a single T cell receptor (beta chain). Seattle's cohort entered during active infection and was followed longitudinally. Under the authors' procedure: By means of reference gene primer amplification, nucleated cell counts were estimated. Some clones are missing from TCRdb's copy, which holds only in-frame ones; the method was immunoSEQ multiplex PCR. The V and J calls and the clone size are those of that table, but D and trimming were determined from the DNA. The sample contains 300,000 to 350,000 clones, roughly nine tenths of which appear only once. The data belong to a study of blood T cell repertoires in COVID-19. About the study: T cells, B-cell-depleted T cells, or PBMCs provided the cDNA or gDNA that served as material.

The trim removed 2 bases at V and 6 bases at J, leaving 4 bases unmatched. The CDR3 sequence is 14 residues long. The germline V gene encodes CDR1 KGHSH and CDR2 LQKENI. The genes are TRBV18 and TRBJ2-1; 7 bases are shared with TRBD2. The sequenced sample was peripheral blood. The origin of this receptor is a woman under 40 with COVID-19, enrolled during active disease. The CDR3 protein is CASSPWEGPNEQFF. CDR3 sequence (DNA): TGTGCCAGCTCACCATGGGAGGGTCCCAATGAGCAGTTCTTC.